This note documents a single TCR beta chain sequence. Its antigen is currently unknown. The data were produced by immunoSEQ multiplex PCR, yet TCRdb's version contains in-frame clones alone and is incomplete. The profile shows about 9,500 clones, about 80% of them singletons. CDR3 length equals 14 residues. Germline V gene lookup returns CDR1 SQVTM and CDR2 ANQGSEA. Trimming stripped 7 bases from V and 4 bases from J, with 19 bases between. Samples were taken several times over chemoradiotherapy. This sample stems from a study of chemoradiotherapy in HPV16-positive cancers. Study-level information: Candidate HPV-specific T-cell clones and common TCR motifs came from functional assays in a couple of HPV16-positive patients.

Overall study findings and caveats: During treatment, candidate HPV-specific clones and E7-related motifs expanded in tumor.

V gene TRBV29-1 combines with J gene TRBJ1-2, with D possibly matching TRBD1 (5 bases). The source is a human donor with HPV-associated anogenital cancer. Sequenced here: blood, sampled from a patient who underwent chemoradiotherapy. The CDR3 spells CSGAGTSEGYGYTF. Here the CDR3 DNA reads TGCAGCGGAGCCGGGACCTCCGAAGGCTATGGCTACACCTTC. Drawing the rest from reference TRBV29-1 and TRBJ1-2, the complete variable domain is SAVISQKPSRDICQRGTSLTIQCQVDSQVTMMFWYRQQPGQSLTLIATANQGSEATYESGFVIDKFPISRPNLTFSTLTVSNMSPEDSSIYLCSGAGTSEGYGYTFGSGTRLTVV.